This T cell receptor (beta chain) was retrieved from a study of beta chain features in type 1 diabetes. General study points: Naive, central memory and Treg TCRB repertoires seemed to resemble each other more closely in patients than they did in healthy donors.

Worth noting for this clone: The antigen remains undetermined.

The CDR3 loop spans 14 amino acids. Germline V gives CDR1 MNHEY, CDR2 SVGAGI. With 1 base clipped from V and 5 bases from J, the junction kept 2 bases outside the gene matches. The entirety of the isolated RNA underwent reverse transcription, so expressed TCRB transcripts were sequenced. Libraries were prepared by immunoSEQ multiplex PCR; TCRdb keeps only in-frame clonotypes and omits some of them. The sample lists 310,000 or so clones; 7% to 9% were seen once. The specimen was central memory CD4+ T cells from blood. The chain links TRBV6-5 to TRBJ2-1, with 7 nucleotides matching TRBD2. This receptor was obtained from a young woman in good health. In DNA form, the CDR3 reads TGTGCCAGCAGTTACTGGGCGGGGGACAATGAGCAGTTCTTC. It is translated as CASSYWAGDNEQFF.